This TCR beta chain emerged from a study of T-cell reconstitution after alpha-beta-depleted transplantation in children. This clonotype came up a few times. This sample's TCRbeta library carried unique molecular identifier barcodes. TCRdb re-analysed the PCR reads in MiXCR, keeping a single row per CDR3 protein. The sample shows 450,000 to 600,000 distinct CDR3 sequences, approximately 20% of them seen only once. Germline V gene data show CDR1 as KGHSH and CDR2 as LQKENI. CDR3 size: 15 residues. With 3 bases removed from V and 5 bases from J, the gap between germline ends came to 16 bases. The V call is TRBV18, the J call TRBJ2-5, with TRBD2 as a possible D gene (5 bases). The sequence was obtained from a human donor who donated a stem cell graft to a child with acute lymphoblastic leukemia. The sequences come from PBMCs from the stem cell graft donor, collected from the stem cell graft. CDR3 amino acids: CASSPSKRAQETQYF. Written as DNA, the CDR3 is TGTGCCAGCTCACCGTCGAAGAGGGCCCAGGAGACCCAGTACTTC.